This TCR beta chain was captured in a study of vaccination effects on CD4 cells after COVID-19. This clone was counted a few times. The antigen remains undetermined. Viral peptide pool expansion of antigen-specific CD4+ T cells preceded sequencing in the ViraFEST assay. Having been cultured for about ten days, the cells underwent CD4+ T cell isolation. The participants, recipients of two vaccine doses, got either BNT162b2 or mRNA-1273. The CDR3 sequence is 15 residues long. Germline values: CDR1 MNHEY, CDR2 SVGAGI. The ends lost 7 bases at V and 7 bases at J; junction bases unmatched: 10. The data were produced by immunoSEQ multiplex PCR, yet TCRdb's version contains in-frame clones alone and is incomplete. Of tens of thousands of clones in the sample, 73% were seen once.

This sequence was found in a human donor who received a COVID-19 vaccine. The chain recombines TRBV6-5 with TRBJ2-2; 9 positions agree with TRBD1. Sequenced material: CD4+ T cells from PBMCs cultured with SARS-CoV-2 spike peptides, taken after COVID-19 vaccination. The CDR3 sequence is CASNLQGAGSGELFF. The DNA of the CDR3 is TGTGCCAGCAACTTACAGGGGGCGGGAAGCGGGGAGCTGTTTTTT.